This passage covers 22 T cell receptor beta chains from one sample sequenced in a study of regulatory T cells in long-lasting Graves disease. Building of the TCR beta libraries involved iRepertoire HTBI primers and Arm-PCR of CDR3 regions. TCRdb reprocessed the multiplex PCR reads with MiXCR, giving one entry per CDR3 protein. The repertoire includes 500,000 to 800,000 distinct CDR3 sequences, about 32% of them detected once, and roughly 40% sits in the top ten. Noted time point: persistent/refractory GD, antithyroid drugs over 5 years with positive TRAb. PBMCs provided the RNA from which the TCR library was made. The source material was peripheral blood mononuclear cells (PBMCs), sampled when the disease was refractory, from a patient treated with antithyroid drugs. Receptor source: a female donor with Graves disease.

The chain couples TRBV14 to TRBJ1-1; D is unclear. Germline V CDR1 and CDR2: SGHDN, FVKESK. This CDR3 region has 14 residues. V dropped 4 bases and J dropped 11 bases, with 20 bases sitting between them. CDR3 protein: CASSPLNGPLGAFF. The CDR3 DNA is TGTGCCAGCAGCCCCCTCAATGGCCCCCTGGGGGCTTTCTTT.

A few counts support this clonotype. CDR3 region: CAWSVRESHSGNTIYF. The CDR3 bases are TGTGCCTGGAGTGTACGCGAGAGCCACTCTGGAAACACCATATATTTT. The V call is TRBV30, the J call TRBJ1-3, with no clear D. Germline-derived CDR1 and CDR2 are GTSNPN and SVGIG (reference sequence). V shed 0 bases and J shed 0 bases, with 12 bases lying between them. There are 16 residues in the CDR3.

This clonotype was seen a few times. The rearrangement joins TRBV3-1 to TRBJ2-7; 10 bases fit TRBD1. V dropped 4 bases and J dropped 1; count of bases not matched to a gene: 4. Per the germline V gene, CDR1 is LGHDT and CDR2 is YNNKEL (reference sequence). The CDR3 extends over 15 amino acids. The CDR3 is CASSPVGQGSYEQYF. The CDR3 DNA reads as TGTGCCAGCAGCCCCGTGGGACAGGGGTCCTACGAGCAGTACTTC.

J is TRBJ2-5 and V is TRBV18; 8 bases agree with TRBD2. Germline loops: CDR1 KGHSH, CDR2 LQKENI. The CDR3 loop spans 16 amino acids. The trim removed 3 bases at V and 2 bases at J, leaving 8 bases unmatched. This CDR3 is CASSPRLALRQETQYF. The CDR3 DNA reads TGTGCCAGCTCACCTAGACTAGCGCTGCGACAAGAGACCCAGTACTTC.

This chain links TRBV30 with TRBJ1-5; D gene uncertain. CDR3 length: 14 amino acids. Trimming took 1 base from V and 3 from J, leaving 10 bases between them. Germline CDR1 is GTSNPN and CDR2 is SVGIG (reference sequence). CDR3 protein: CAWSASTVNQPQHF. The CDR3 region has the DNA TGTGCCTGGAGTGCGTCCACCGTCAATCAGCCCCAGCATTTT.

V is TRBV4-1 and J is TRBJ2-5; 13 bases line up with TRBD2. From germline, CDR1 is MGHRA and CDR2 YSYEKL. J was trimmed by 5 bases and V by 1 base; bases with no gene match: 4. This CDR3 is built from 16 residues. CDR3 residues: CASSQVGLAGVETQYF. Here the CDR3 DNA reads TGCGCCAGCAGCCAAGTTGGACTAGCGGGAGTTGAGACCCAGTACTTC.

This clonotype was observed a few times. The J gene is TRBJ1-1, the V gene TRBV5-1; D remains ambiguous. This CDR3 spans 13 amino acids. The ends were cut back, 2 bases at V and 0 bases at J, with 5 bases in the middle. Per the germline V gene, CDR1 is SGHRS and CDR2 is YFSETQ. The CDR3 nucleotides read TGCGCCAGCAGCTTCAAGATGAACACTGAAGCTTTCTTT. It codes for CASSFKMNTEAFF.

J is TRBJ1-5 and V is TRBV20-1; D is unresolved. The CDR3 extends over 14 amino acids. CDR1 and CDR2 (germline): DFQATT, SNEGSKA (reference sequence). Trimming pared 3 bases from V and 0 bases from J, leaving 9 bases between. The CDR3: CSARPADSNQPQHF. Written as DNA, the CDR3 is TGCAGTGCTAGGCCAGCGGATAGCAATCAGCCCCAGCATTTT.

This chain uses TRBV19 with TRBJ1-2, with D possibly being TRBD1 (5 bases). V lost 7 bases and J lost 5, with 32 bases in between. Germline V lookup: CDR1 LNHDA, CDR2 SQIVND (reference sequence). The CDR3 contains 19 residues. The CDR3 is CASTQRRGEFKTGGYGYTF. The DNA of the CDR3 is TGTGCCAGTACCCAGAGGCGGGGGGAATTTAAGACCGGCGGGTATGGCTACACCTTC.

This clonotype appeared many times. The rearrangement joins TRBV28 to TRBJ1-6; TRBD1 aligns across 9 bases. From germline, CDR1 is MDHEN and CDR2 SYDVKM. The CDR3 spans 15 residues. The V segment lost 5 bases and the J segment 14 bases; nucleotides outside the gene matches: 13. The CDR3 coding sequence is TGTGCCAGCAGTACAATGGGACAGGGCCTTATGTCCCTCCACTTT. This sequence encodes CASSTMGQGLMSLHF.

This clonotype was seen a few times. The J gene is TRBJ2-5, the V gene TRBV6-9; D not certain. Germline V gene data show CDR1 as MNHGY and CDR2 as SVAAGI. There are 15 residues in the CDR3. Trimming shortened V by 4 bases and J by 1 base, and 13 bases separated the two germline ends. As DNA, the CDR3 is TGTGCCAGCAGTTTGGGTGTGTCGGTCCAAGAGACCCAGTACTTC. Its protein product is CASSLGVSVQETQYF.

This chain connects TRBV3-1 to TRBJ1-6; D uncertain. CDR1 and CDR2 (germline): LGHDT, YNNKEL (reference sequence). The V and J ends lost 1 base and 7 bases respectively, with 8 bases between them. This CDR3 has 14 residues. For the CDR3, the DNA is TGTGCCAGCAGCCAAGCCAGAGGGAATTCACCCCTCCACTTT. This encodes CASSQARGNSPLHF. Full variable domain (remainder filled in from reference TRBV3-1 and TRBJ1-6): DTAVSQTPKYLVTQMGNDKSIKCEQNLGHDTMYWYKQDSKKFLKIMFSYNNKELIINETVPNRFSPKSPDKAHLNLHINSLELGDSAVYFCASSQARGNSPLHFGNGTRLTVT.

This clonotype was seen a handful of times. The chain couples TRBV7-9 to TRBJ2-7; D is ambiguous. The CDR3 is 13 residues long. Between the trimmed V and J ends, which lost 3 bases and 3 bases, there was a span of 9 bases. CDR1 is SEHNR, CDR2 FQNEAQ, per germline (reference sequence). This chain's CDR3 is CASSLYSNYEQYF. CDR3 coding DNA: TGTGCCAGCAGCTTGTACAGTAACTACGAGCAGTACTTC.

This clonotype was counted between two and nine times. This chain joins TRBV2 and TRBJ2-3; 7 bases agree with TRBD1. The CDR3 is made up of 15 amino acids. Germline V CDR1 and CDR2: SNHLY, FYNNEI. J lost 0 bases, V lost 7 bases, and 7 bases had no gene match. The CDR3 DNA reads TGTGCCAGCACTCCCGGGACAGTTAGCACAGATACGCAGTATTTT. Translated: CASTPGTVSTDTQYF.

This chain links TRBV30 with TRBJ1-2; 9 positions agree with TRBD1. The J segment lost 3 bases and the V segment lost 3 bases, leaving 5 bases of the junction unmatched. Germline loops: CDR1 GTSNPN, CDR2 SVGIG (reference sequence). This CDR3 has 14 residues. The CDR3 bases are TGTGCCTGGAGAGACAGGGGGGACTACTATGGCTACACCTTC. Its protein product is CAWRDRGDYYGYTF.

This clonotype has a count of ten or more. The chain recombines TRBV6-2 or TRBV6-3 with TRBJ1-1; D is possibly TRBD1 (5 bases). The CDR3 consists of 15 residues. V lost 2 bases to trimming and J lost 6 bases, with 16 bases between them. Germline assignment: CDR1 MNHEY and CDR2 SVGEGT. The CDR3 DNA sequence: TGTGCCAGCAGTTACAGGAAGGGGAGGCGAGCTGAAGCTTTCTTT. Its translation: CASSYRKGRRAEAFF.

This chain links TRBV12-5 with TRBJ2-7; 11 bases map to TRBD2. CDR3 length: 15 amino acids. Trimming removed 6 bases from V and 3 bases from J; junction bases left unmatched: 7. CDR1 and CDR2 from the germline V gene are LGHNT and FRNRAP. CDR3 region: CASGPTGTSGYEQYF. DNA for the CDR3: TGTGCTAGTGGGCCAACCGGGACTAGCGGCTACGAGCAGTACTTC.

The gene calls are TRBV4-1 and TRBJ2-5; 16 bases fit TRBD2. Germline V lookup: CDR1 MGHRA, CDR2 YSYEKL. V trimming: 1 base; J trimming: 0 bases; junction bases outside the gene matches: 8. The CDR3 extends over 20 amino acids. The CDR3 bases are TGCGCCAGCAGCCAAGCCGGGACTAGCGGGAGGGCCCGGTACCAAGAGACCCAGTACTTC. This codes for CASSQAGTSGRARYQETQYF.

This clonotype appeared many times. V and J are TRBV28 and TRBJ2-7; D unclear. The V end lost 8 bases, the J end lost 5 bases, and 10 bases lay between the germline ends. Germline V lookup: CDR1 MDHEN, CDR2 SYDVKM. This CDR3 spans 11 amino acids. The CDR3 here is CASGISDEQYF. The CDR3 DNA reads as TGTGCCAGCGGGATCTCGGACGAGCAGTACTTC.

The CDR3 nucleotides are TGTGCCAGCAGTTTAGACCTGGAGGGCCAGCCCCAGCATTTT. As protein: CASSLDLEGQPQHF. J is TRBJ1-5 and V is TRBV28; D gene uncertain. The germline V gene encodes CDR1 MDHEN and CDR2 SYDVKM. Trimming removed 2 bases from V and 7 bases from J, with 12 bases in between. The CDR3 has 14 residues.

In the case of this clonotype: Since a much larger clone is just one base distant, this may be a read error. This chain joins TRBV25-1 and TRBJ2-7, with 10 bases aligning to TRBD1. Germline loops: CDR1 MGHDK, CDR2 SYGVNS. CDR3 length: 13 residues. V was clipped by 8 bases and J by 2 bases; unmatched bases: 3. The CDR3 nucleotides read TGTGCCAGCCTCGGACAGGGGGCCTACGAGCAGTACTTC. Amino acid sequence: CASLGQGAYEQYF.

This clonotype was counted a few times. The rearrangement uses TRBV6-2 or TRBV6-3 and TRBJ1-1, with D hard to call. The CDR3 runs 16 residues. Germline assignment: CDR1 MNHEY and CDR2 SVGEGT. V was clipped by 4 bases and J by 1 base, with 16 bases between them. The CDR3 nucleotides are TGTGCCAGCAGTTTTAGGCTGAACTTAGGGAACACTGAAGCTTTCTTT. As protein: CASSFRLNLGNTEAFF.